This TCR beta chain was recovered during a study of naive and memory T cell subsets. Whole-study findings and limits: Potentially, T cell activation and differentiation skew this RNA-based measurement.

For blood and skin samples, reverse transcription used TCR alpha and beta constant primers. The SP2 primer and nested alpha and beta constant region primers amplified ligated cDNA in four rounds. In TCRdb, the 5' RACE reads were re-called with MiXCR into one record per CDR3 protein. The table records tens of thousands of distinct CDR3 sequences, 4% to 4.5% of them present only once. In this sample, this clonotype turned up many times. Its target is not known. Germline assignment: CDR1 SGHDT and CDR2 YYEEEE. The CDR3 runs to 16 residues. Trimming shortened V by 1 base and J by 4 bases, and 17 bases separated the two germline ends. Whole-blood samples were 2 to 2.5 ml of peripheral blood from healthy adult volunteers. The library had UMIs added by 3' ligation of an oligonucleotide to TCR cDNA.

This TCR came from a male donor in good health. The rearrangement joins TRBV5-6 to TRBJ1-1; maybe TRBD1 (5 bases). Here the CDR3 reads CASSLSGHGSSTEAFF. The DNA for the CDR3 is TGTGCCAGCAGCTTGTCAGGACACGGGTCTTCCACTGAAGCTTTCTTT.